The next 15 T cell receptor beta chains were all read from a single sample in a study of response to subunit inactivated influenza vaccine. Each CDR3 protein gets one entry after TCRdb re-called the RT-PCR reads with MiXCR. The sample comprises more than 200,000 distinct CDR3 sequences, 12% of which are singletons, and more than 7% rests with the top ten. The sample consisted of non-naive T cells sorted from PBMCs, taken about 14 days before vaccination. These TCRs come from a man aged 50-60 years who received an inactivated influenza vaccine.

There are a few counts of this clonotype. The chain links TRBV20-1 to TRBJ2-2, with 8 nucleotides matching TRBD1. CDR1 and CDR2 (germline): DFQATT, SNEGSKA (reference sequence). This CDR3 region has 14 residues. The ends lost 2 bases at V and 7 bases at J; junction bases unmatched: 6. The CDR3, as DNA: TGCAGTGCTAGATACCAGGGGGCTGGCGGGGAGCTGTTTTTT. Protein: CSARYQGAGGELFF.

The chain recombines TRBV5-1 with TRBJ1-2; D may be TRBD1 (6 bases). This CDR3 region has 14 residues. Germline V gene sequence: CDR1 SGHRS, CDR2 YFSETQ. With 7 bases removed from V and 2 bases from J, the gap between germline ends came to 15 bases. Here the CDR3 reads CASSDRGANYGYTF. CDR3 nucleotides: TGCGCCAGCTCAGATAGGGGGGCGAACTATGGCTACACCTTC.

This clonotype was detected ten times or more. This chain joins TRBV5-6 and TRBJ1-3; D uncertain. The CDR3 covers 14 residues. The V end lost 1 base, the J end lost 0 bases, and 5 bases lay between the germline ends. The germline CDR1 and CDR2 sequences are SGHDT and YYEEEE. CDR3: CASSLYGSGNTIYF. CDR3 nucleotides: TGTGCCAGCAGCTTGTACGGCTCTGGAAACACCATATATTTT.

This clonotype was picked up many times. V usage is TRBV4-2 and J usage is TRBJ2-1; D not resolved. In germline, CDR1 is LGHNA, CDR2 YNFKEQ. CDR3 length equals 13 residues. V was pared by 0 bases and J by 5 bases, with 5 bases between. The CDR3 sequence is CASSQDQNNEQFF. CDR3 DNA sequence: TGTGCCAGCAGCCAAGATCAAAACAATGAGCAGTTCTTC.

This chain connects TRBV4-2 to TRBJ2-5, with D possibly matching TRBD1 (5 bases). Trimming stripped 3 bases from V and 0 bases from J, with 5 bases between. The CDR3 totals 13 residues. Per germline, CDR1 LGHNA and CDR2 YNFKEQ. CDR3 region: CASSQDNQETQYF. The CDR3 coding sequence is TGTGCCAGCAGCCAGGACAACCAAGAGACCCAGTACTTC.

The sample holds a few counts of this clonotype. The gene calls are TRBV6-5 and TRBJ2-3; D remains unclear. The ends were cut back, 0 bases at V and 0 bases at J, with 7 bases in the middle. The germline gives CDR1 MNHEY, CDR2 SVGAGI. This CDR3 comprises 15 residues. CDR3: CASSYSPLSTDTQYF. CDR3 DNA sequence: TGTGCCAGCAGTTACTCGCCGCTTAGCACAGATACGCAGTATTTT.

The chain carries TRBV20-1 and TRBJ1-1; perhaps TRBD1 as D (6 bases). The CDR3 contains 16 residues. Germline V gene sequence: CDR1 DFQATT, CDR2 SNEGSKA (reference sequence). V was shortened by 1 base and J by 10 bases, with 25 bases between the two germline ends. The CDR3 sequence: CSARGRGAKRRSTAFF. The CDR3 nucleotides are TGCAGTGCTAGAGGCCGGGGGGCAAAGCGGAGGTCGACAGCTTTCTTT.

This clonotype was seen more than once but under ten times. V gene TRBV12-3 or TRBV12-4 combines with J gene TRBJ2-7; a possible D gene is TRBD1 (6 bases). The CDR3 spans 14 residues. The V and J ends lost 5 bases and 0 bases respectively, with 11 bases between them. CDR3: CASSHTGNSYEQYF. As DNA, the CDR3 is TGTGCCAGCAGTCATACAGGGAACTCCTACGAGCAGTACTTC.

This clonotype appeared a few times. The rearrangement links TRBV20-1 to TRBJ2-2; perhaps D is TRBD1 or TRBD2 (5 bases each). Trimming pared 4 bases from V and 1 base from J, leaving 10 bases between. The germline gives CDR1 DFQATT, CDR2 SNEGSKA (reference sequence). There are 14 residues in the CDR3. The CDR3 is CSATGRLNTGELFF. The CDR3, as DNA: TGCAGTGCTACAGGGAGATTGAACACCGGGGAGCTGTTTTTT.

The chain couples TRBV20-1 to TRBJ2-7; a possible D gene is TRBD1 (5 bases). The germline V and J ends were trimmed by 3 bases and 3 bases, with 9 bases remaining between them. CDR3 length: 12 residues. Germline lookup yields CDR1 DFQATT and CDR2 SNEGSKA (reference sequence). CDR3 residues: CSASGQGYEQYF. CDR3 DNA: TGCAGTGCTAGTGGCCAGGGCTACGAGCAGTACTTC.

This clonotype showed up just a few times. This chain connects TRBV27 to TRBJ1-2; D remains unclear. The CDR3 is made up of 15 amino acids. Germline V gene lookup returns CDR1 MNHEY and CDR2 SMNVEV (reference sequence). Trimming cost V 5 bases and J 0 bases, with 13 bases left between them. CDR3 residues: CASSPLQIANYGYTF. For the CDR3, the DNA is TGTGCCAGCAGTCCCCTACAGATAGCTAACTATGGCTACACCTTC.

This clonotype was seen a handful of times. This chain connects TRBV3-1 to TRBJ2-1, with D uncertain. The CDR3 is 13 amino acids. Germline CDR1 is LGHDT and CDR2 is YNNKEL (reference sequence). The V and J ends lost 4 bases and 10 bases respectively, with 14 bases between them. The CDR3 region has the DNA TGTGCCAGCAGCCCCCTGGACGGAAGAGAGCAGTTCTTC. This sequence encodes CASSPLDGREQFF.

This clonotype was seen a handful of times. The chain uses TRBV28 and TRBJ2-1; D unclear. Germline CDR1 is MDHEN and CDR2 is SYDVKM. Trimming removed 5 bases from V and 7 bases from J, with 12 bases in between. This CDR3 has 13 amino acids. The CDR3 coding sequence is TGTGCCAGCAGTGATAATGTGGGGAATGAGCAGTTCTTC. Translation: CASSDNVGNEQFF.

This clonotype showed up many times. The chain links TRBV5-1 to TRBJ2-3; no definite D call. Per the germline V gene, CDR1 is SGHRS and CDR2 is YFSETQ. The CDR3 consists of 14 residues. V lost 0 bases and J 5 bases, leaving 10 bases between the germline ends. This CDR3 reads CASSLGQSGDTQYF. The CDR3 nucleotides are TGCGCCAGCAGCTTGGGTCAGTCGGGAGATACGCAGTATTTT.

DNA for the CDR3: TGCAGTGCAAGGGCCGAGAGAGGTTACAATGAGCAGTTCTTC. Encoded protein: CSARAERGYNEQFF. J is TRBJ2-1 and V is TRBV20-1; D gene uncertain. Per germline, CDR1 DFQATT and CDR2 SNEGSKA (reference sequence). V was pared by 6 bases and J by 4 bases, with 16 bases between. The CDR3 contains 14 residues.